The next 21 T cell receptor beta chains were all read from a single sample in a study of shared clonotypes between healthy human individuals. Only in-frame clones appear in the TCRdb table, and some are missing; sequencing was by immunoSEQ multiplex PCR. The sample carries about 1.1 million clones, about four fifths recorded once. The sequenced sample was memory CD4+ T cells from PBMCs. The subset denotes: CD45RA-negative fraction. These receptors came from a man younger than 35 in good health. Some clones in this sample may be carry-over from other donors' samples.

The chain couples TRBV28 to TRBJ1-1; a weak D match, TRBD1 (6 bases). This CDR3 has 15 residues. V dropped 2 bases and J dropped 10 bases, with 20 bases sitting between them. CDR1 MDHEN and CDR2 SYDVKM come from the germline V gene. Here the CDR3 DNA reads TGTGCCAGCAGTTTACAGGGGCGTCGTATCGGGGGAGCTTTCTTT. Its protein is CASSLQGRRIGGAFF.

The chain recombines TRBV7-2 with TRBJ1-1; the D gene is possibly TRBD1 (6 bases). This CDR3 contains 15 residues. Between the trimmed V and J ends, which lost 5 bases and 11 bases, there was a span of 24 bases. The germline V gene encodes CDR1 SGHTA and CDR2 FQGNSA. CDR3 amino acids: CASSRTSGQGTPAFF. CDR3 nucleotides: TGTGCCAGCAGCCGAACATCGGGGCAGGGGACGCCGGCTTTCTTT.

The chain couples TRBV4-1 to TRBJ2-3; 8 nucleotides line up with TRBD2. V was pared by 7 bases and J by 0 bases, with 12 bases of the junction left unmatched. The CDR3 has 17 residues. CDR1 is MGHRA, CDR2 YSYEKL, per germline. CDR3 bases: TGCGCCAGCACTCGGATCGGGCTAGCGGGCAGCACAGATACGCAGTATTTT. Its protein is CASTRIGLAGSTDTQYF.

Here the CDR3 DNA reads TGCGCCAGCAGCTTGGGTACTGGGGGAATTGAAGCTTTCTTT. Residues: CASSLGTGGIEAFF. The rearrangement links TRBV5-1 to TRBJ1-1; D possibly corresponds to TRBD1 (5 bases). There are 14 residues in the CDR3. Trimming pared 0 bases from V and 7 bases from J, leaving 13 bases between. Germline V gene sequence: CDR1 SGHRS, CDR2 YFSETQ.

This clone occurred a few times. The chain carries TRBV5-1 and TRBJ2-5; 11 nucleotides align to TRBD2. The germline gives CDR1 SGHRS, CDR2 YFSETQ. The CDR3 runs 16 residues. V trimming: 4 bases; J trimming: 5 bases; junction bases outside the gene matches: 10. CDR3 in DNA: TGCGCCAGCAGCCCAAAGGGACTAGCGGAGGGGGAGACCCAGTACTTC. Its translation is CASSPKGLAEGETQYF.

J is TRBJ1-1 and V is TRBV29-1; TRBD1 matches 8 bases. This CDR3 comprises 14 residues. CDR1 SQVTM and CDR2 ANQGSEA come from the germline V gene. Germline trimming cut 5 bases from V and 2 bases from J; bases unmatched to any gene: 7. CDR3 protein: CSVLTDRGNTEAFF. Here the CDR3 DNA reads TGCAGCGTTCTTACTGACAGGGGAAACACTGAAGCTTTCTTT.

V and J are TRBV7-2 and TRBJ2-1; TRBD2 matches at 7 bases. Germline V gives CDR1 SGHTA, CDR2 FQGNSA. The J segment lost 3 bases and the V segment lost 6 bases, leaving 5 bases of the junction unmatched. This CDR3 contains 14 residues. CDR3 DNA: TGTGCCAGCAGGCGGGAGCCGGTCTACAATGAGCAGTTCTTC. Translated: CASRREPVYNEQFF.

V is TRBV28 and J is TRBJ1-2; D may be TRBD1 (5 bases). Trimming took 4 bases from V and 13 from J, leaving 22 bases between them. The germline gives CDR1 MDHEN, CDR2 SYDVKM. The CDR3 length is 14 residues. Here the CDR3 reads CASSSQSLHTGATF. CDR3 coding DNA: TGTGCCAGCAGTTCCCAGAGTCTTCACACAGGCGCCACCTTC.

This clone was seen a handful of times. The CDR3 loop is CASSAGGGNQPQHF. CDR3 DNA: TGTGCCAGCTCGGCAGGGGGAGGTAATCAGCCCCAGCATTTT. J is TRBJ1-5 and V is TRBV11-1, with 7 bases identical to TRBD1. The germline V gene has CDR1 SGHAT and CDR2 FQDESV (reference sequence). This CDR3 comprises 14 residues. V was pared by 8 bases and J by 4 bases, with 8 bases of the junction left unmatched.

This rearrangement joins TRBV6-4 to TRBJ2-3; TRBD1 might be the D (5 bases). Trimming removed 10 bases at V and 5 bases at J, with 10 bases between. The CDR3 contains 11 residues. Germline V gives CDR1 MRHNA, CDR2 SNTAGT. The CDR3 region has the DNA TGTGCCACCCAGCAGGGAGATACGCAGTATTTT. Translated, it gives CATQQGDTQYF.

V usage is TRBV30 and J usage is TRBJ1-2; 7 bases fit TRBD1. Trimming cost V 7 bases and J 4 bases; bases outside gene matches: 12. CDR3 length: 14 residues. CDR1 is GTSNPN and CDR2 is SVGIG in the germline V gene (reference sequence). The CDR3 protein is CASPTPGQTYGYTF. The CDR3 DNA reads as TGTGCCTCCCCAACCCCGGGACAGACCTATGGCTACACCTTC.

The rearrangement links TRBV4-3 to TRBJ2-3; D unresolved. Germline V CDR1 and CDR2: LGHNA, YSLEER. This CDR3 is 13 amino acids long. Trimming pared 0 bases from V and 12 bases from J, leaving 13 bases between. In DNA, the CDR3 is TGCGCCAGCAGCCAAGAGTATGACTCCACCCAGTATTTT. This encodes CASSQEYDSTQYF.

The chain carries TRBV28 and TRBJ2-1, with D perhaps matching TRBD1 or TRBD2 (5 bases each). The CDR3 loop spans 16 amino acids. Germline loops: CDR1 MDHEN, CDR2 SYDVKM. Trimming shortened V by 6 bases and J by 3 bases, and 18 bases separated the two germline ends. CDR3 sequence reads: CASSAPRDGDYNEQFF. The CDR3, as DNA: TGTGCCAGCAGCGCTCCCCGGGACGGCGACTACAATGAGCAGTTCTTC.

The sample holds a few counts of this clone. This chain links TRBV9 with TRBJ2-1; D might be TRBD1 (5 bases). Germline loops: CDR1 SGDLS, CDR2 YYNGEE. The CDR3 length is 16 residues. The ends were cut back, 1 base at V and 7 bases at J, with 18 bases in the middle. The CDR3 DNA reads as TGTGCCAGCAGCGTATCGGTAACCCCACCAGGGAATGAGCAGTTCTTC. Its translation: CASSVSVTPPGNEQFF.

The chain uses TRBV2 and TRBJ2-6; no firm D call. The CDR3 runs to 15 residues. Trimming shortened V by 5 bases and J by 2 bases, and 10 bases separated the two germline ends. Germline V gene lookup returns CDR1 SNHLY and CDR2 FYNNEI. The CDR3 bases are TGTGCCAGCAGTCCTGCCCTTGCTGGGGCCAACGTCCTGACTTTC. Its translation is CASSPALAGANVLTF.

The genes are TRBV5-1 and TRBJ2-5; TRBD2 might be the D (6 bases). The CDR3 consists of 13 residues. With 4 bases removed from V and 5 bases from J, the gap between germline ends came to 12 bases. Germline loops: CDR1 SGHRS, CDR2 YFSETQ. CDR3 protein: CASSARGVETQYF. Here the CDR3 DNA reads TGCGCCAGCAGCGCGCGGGGTGTCGAGACCCAGTACTTC.

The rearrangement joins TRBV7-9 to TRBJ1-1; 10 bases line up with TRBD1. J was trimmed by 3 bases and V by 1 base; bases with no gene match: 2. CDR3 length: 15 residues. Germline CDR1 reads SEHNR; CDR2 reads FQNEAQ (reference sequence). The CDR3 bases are TGTGCCAGCAGCTTAGGAGGACAGGGGGACACTGAAGCTTTCTTT. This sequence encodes CASSLGGQGDTEAFF.

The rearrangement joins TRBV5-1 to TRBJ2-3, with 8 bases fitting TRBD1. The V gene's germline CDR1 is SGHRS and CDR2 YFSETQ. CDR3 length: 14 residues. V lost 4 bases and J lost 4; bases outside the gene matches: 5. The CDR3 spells CASSAGQGPDTQYF. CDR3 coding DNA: TGCGCCAGCAGCGCTGGACAGGGTCCAGATACGCAGTATTTT.

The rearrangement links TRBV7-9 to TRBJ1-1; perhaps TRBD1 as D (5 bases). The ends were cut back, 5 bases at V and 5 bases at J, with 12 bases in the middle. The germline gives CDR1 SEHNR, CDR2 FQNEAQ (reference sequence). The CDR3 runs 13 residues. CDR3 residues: CASSLLRGTEAFF. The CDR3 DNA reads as TGTGCCAGCAGCCTACTACGGGGGACTGAAGCTTTCTTT.

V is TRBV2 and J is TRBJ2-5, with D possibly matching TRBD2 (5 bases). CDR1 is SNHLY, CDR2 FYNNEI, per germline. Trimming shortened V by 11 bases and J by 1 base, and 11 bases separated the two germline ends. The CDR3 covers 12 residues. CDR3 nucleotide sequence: TGTGCCGGAAAGGGAGCCCAAGAGACCCAGTACTTC. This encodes CAGKGAQETQYF.

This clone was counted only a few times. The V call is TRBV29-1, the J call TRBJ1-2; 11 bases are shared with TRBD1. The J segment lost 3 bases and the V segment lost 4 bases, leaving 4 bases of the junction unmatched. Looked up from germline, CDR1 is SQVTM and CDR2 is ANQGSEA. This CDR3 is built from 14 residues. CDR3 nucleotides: TGCAGCGTTGTCCGGGACAGGGGGGACTATGGCTACACCTTC. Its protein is CSVVRDRGDYGYTF. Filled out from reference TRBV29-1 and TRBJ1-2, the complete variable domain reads SAVISQKPSRDICQRGTSLTIQCQVDSQVTMMFWYRQQPGQSLTLIATANQGSEATYESGFVIDKFPISRPNLTFSTLTVSNMSPEDSSIYLCSVVRDRGDYGYTFGSGTRLTVV.